The clone carrying this TCR beta chain was detected a few times. This table comes from immunoSEQ multiplex PCR, and its TCRdb copy is limited to in-frame clones, with some not included. This sample has about 30,000 clones, with about 90% found just once. The sample belongs to a study of blood T cell repertoires in COVID-19. Study context: Some COVID-19 samples were acute and others convalescent; all came from the United States, Italy and Spain. The cDNA or gDNA used as material had been derived from T cells, B-cell-depleted T cells, or PBMCs.

This CDR3 region has 14 residues. Germline loops: CDR1 PRHDT, CDR2 FYEKMQ (reference sequence). V was cut by 5 bases and J by 3 bases, with 14 bases left in between. The sequence derives from a human donor with active COVID-19. The donor label of this sample is uncertain. The genes are TRBV13 and TRBJ2-7; weak D call: TRBD2 (6 bases). The sequencing input was peripheral blood. For the CDR3, the DNA is TGTGCCAGCAGCCCCCGGGGGAGCTTCTACGAGCAGTACTTC. Amino acids: CASSPRGSFYEQYF. The complete variable domain, with remaining parts taken from reference TRBV13 and TRBJ2-7, reads AAGVIQSPRHLIKEKRETATLKCYPIPRHDTVYWYQQGPGQDPQFLISFYEKMQSDKGSIPDRFSAQQFSDYHSELNMSSLELGDSALYFCASSPRGSFYEQYFGPGTRLTVT.